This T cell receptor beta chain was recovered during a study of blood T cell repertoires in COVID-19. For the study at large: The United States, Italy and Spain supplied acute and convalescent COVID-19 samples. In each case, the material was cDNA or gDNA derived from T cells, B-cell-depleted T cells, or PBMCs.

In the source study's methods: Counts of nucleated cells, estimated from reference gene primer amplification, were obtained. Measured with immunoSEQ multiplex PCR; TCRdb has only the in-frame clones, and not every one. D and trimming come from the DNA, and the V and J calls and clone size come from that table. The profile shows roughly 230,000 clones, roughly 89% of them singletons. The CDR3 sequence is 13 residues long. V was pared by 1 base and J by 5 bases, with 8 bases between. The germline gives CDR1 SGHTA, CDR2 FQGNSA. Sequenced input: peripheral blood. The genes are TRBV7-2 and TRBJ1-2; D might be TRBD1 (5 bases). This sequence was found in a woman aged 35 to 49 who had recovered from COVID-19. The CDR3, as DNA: TGTGCCAGCAGCTTAGGTGCAGGGTATGGCTACACCTTC. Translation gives CASSLGAGYGYTF.